What follows are 27 T cell receptor beta chains derived from one specimen sequenced in a study of blood T cell repertoires in COVID-19 (dated by TCRdb to 2018 to 2020). Preparation of the library involved the immunoSEQ multiplex PCR assay. This is the immuneACCESS table as TCRdb keeps it, with only in-frame sequences that have V and J called. A part of the clones is gone; compared with another copy, unresolved V genes explain less than half, and the rest is unexplained. The sample contains some 240,000 clones, about 86% of them found a single time. Together, the top ten hold under 5% of the sample. Sequences were obtained from PBMCs or T cells enriched from blood (not recorded which). These TCRs come from a man aged 25-45 years with acute COVID-19.

This clone was counted once. This chain links TRBV3-1 (or the pseudogene TRBV3-2) with TRBJ2-1; 9 bases match TRBD1. V shed 4 bases and J 14 bases; nucleotides not matched to a gene: 12. Germline V gene sequence: CDR1 LGHDT, CDR2 YNNKEL (reference sequence). The CDR3 has 14 amino acids. The CDR3 sequence is CASSPTGGGSSKFF. In DNA form, the CDR3 reads TGTGCCAGCAGCCCCACAGGGGGCGGGTCTAGTAAGTTCTTC.

The chain uses TRBV24-1 and TRBJ2-3; the D gene is possibly TRBD2 (5 bases). The CDR3 length is 16 residues. The ends were cut back, 0 bases at V and 1 base at J, with 10 bases in the middle. Germline-derived CDR1 and CDR2 are KGHDR and SFDVKD. The CDR3 here is CATSDLRGSGTDTQYF. The CDR3 DNA reads TGTGCCACCAGTGATTTGCGAGGTAGCGGCACAGATACGCAGTATTTT.

This rearrangement joins TRBV4-1 to TRBJ2-2, with TRBD1 matching over 8 bases. Germline V lookup: CDR1 MGHRA, CDR2 YSYEKL. This CDR3 region has 17 residues. V gave up 1 base and J gave up 3 bases; unmatched junction bases: 7. The CDR3 sequence is CASSQGRAGGDTGELFF. DNA of the CDR3: TGCGCCAGCAGCCAAGGCCGGGCAGGGGGCGACACCGGGGAGCTGTTTTTT.

The chain couples TRBV7-2 to TRBJ1-2, with 7 bases fitting TRBD1. The CDR3 contains 16 residues. Trimming took 2 bases from V and 4 from J; bases not matched to a gene: 10. CDR1 is SGHTA and CDR2 is FQGNSA in the germline V gene. CDR3 residues: CASSLYSAGGRYGYTF. The CDR3 coding sequence is TGTGCCAGCAGCTTATATTCGGCAGGGGGTCGCTATGGCTACACCTTC.

The chain carries TRBV21-1 and TRBJ1-6. TRBV21-1 is given as a pseudogene. This CDR3 comprises 16 residues. CDR3 in amino acids: CASSKGSQRSNSPLHF. The CDR3 DNA is TGTGCCAGCAGCAAGGGAAGTCAGCGGTCGAATTCACCCCTCCACTTT.

The chain joins TRBV4-1 to TRBJ1-5, with TRBD1 matching over 8 bases. Germline V gene sequence: CDR1 MGHRA, CDR2 YSYEKL. J gave up 0 bases and V 0 bases, and 10 bases lay outside the gene matches. This CDR3 contains 19 residues. This CDR3 is CASSQEGQGAQYSNQPQHF. The CDR3 DNA follows: TGCGCCAGCAGCCAAGAAGGTCAGGGGGCCCAATATAGCAATCAGCCCCAGCATTTT.

The chain employs TRBV5-1 and TRBJ1-5; D is ambiguous. CDR1 is SGHRS, CDR2 YFSETQ, per germline. The V gene lost 4 bases and the J gene lost 8 bases, with 13 bases spanning the gap. This CDR3 is 13 amino acids long. The CDR3 reads CASSPSSEEPQHF. The CDR3 nucleotides are TGCGCCAGCAGCCCGAGTAGCGAGGAGCCCCAGCATTTT.

The V and J genes are TRBV29-1 and TRBJ1-1, with TRBD1 as a possible D gene (5 bases). The CDR3 has 14 residues. V dropped 5 bases and J dropped 11 bases, with 24 bases sitting between them. In germline, CDR1 is SQVTM, CDR2 ANQGSEA. The CDR3 DNA follows: TGCAGCGTTACTGGTTTTTACAGGTCGGGAGAGGCTTTCTTT. Translating it yields CSVTGFYRSGEAFF.

J is TRBJ1-1 and V is TRBV11-1; TRBD1 might be the D (5 bases). CDR3 length: 13 amino acids. Germline V CDR1 and CDR2: SGHAT, FQDESV (reference sequence). Trimming cost V 0 bases and J 8 bases, with 10 bases left between them. The CDR3 DNA is TGTGCCAGCAGCTTAGCGGAAGGGGAAGAAGCTTTCTTT. It is translated as CASSLAEGEEAFF.

Concerning this clone itself: The DNA is left out, because the CDR3 cannot be placed on it with certainty; the CDR3 is given as TCRdb lists it. This chain connects TRBV21-1 to TRBJ1-4. TRBV21-1 counts as a pseudogene. The length of the CDR3 is 16 amino acids, counting both ends. CDR3: CASRVAPGNVREKLFF.

V usage is TRBV12-5 and J usage is TRBJ1-5; unclear D gene. The ends were cut back, 8 bases at V and 0 bases at J, with 14 bases in the middle. The CDR3 length is 15 residues. The V gene's germline CDR1 is LGHNT and CDR2 FRNRAP. The CDR3 DNA reads as TGTGCTAGTAATCCTTCACAGTTTAGCAATCAGCCCCAGCATTTT. It codes for CASNPSQFSNQPQHF.

The CDR3 region is CASTSGQSSYEQYV. As DNA, the CDR3 is TGTGCCAGCACCAGCGGGCAGAGCTCCTACGAGCAGTACGTC. The V gene is TRBV6-5, the J gene TRBJ2-7; the D gene is possibly TRBD2 (6 bases). This CDR3 is built from 14 residues. The V and J ends lost 7 bases and 0 bases respectively, with 13 bases between them. Looked up from germline, CDR1 is MNHEY and CDR2 is SVGAGI.

The chain combines TRBV9 with TRBJ2-2, with D perhaps matching TRBD1 (5 bases). The germline V gene encodes CDR1 SGDLS and CDR2 YYNGEE. Trimming took off 0 bases at V and 6 bases at J, with 9 bases between the two ends. The length of the CDR3 is 14 residues. This CDR3 reads CASSVELGPGELFF. The CDR3 DNA sequence: TGTGCCAGCAGCGTAGAGCTGGGGCCCGGGGAGCTGTTTTTT.

The V gene is TRBV7-2, the J gene TRBJ2-2, with D unclear. The germline V and J ends were trimmed by 5 bases and 2 bases, with 6 bases remaining between them. This CDR3 has 13 amino acids. Germline V lookup: CDR1 SGHTA, CDR2 FQGNSA. The CDR3 sequence is CASSPFNTGELFF. The CDR3 DNA reads as TGTGCCAGCAGCCCATTCAACACCGGGGAGCTGTTTTTT.

This rearrangement joins TRBV6-6 to TRBJ1-5; TRBD1 matches at 9 bases. Trimming at V came to 5 bases and at J to 5 bases, leaving 7 bases not matched to a gene. CDR1 MNHNY and CDR2 SVGAGI come from the germline V gene (reference sequence). CDR3 length: 15 residues. The CDR3 spells CASSTPTGGDQPQHF. The CDR3 DNA follows: TGTGCCAGCAGTACCCCTACAGGGGGCGATCAGCCCCAGCATTTT.

The V gene is TRBV4-2, the J gene TRBJ1-3; D might be TRBD1 (6 bases). The CDR3 spans 15 residues. Germline-derived CDR1 and CDR2 are LGHNA and YNFKEQ. Trimming left V 6 bases short and J 8 bases short, with 20 bases between. The CDR3 nucleotides read TGTGCCAGCAGTCGCACAGGGTCAGATCGGTACACCATATATTTT. Encoded protein: CASSRTGSDRYTIYF.

CDR3 region: CASLKLGEAYNEQFF. CDR3 nucleotides: TGTGCCAGCCTAAAATTAGGGGAGGCGTACAATGAGCAGTTCTTC. V and J are TRBV25-1 and TRBJ2-1, with D possibly TRBD2 on 6 matching bases. Trimming removed 8 bases at V and 4 bases at J, with 18 bases between. Germline CDR1 MGHDK, CDR2 SYGVNS. CDR3 size: 15 residues.

V and J are TRBV3-1 (or the pseudogene TRBV3-2) and TRBJ1-5, with no clear D. Trimming removed 2 bases from V and 7 bases from J, with 15 bases in between. CDR1 LGHDT and CDR2 YNNKEL come from the germline V gene (reference sequence). The CDR3 consists of 15 residues. The CDR3, as DNA: TGTGCCAGCAGCCAATCGCTAGGAGGAGGACAGCCCCAGCATTTT. Encoded protein: CASSQSLGGGQPQHF.

This sequence joins TRBV29-1 and TRBJ1-4; 7 bases map to TRBD1. CDR1 is SQVTM and CDR2 is ANQGSEA in the germline V gene. With V trimmed by 4 bases and J by 5 bases, 7 bases remained unmatched. This CDR3 has 14 residues. The CDR3 DNA sequence: TGCAGCGTTGTATGGACAGGTTTAAATGAAAAACTGTTTTTT. This encodes CSVVWTGLNEKLFF. The full variable domain, rest sourced from reference TRBV29-1 and TRBJ1-4, is SAVISQKPSRDICQRGTSLTIQCQVDSQVTMMFWYRQQPGQSLTLIATANQGSEATYESGFVIDKFPISRPNLTFSTLTVSNMSPEDSSIYLCSVVWTGLNEKLFFGSGTQLSVL.

V is TRBV28 and J is TRBJ2-5; D might be TRBD2 (5 bases). The V end was cut by 10 bases, the J end by 2 bases, with 20 bases between. Germline loops: CDR1 MDHEN, CDR2 SYDVKM. The CDR3 runs to 15 residues. This chain's CDR3 is CATHPEGRGQETQYF. The CDR3 region has the DNA TGTGCCACCCATCCGGAAGGCCGGGGACAAGAGACCCAGTACTTC.

The gene calls are TRBV11-2 and TRBJ2-1, with 12 nucleotides matching TRBD2. V trimming: 3 bases; J trimming: 7 bases; junction bases outside the gene matches: 16. The CDR3 covers 19 residues. From germline, CDR1 is SGHAT and CDR2 FQNNGV. The CDR3 DNA is TGTGCCAGCAGCTTGTATTTGGGTACTAGCGGGAGGATGAGTAATGAGCAGTTCTTC. Translated: CASSLYLGTSGRMSNEQFF.

J is TRBJ1-5 and V is TRBV5-1, with 11 bases that match TRBD1. CDR1 and CDR2 (germline): SGHRS, YFSETQ. The CDR3 sequence is 14 residues long. With V trimmed by 4 bases and J by 6 bases, 3 bases remained unmatched. CDR3 region: CASSRDRGGQPQHF. The CDR3 bases are TGCGCCAGCAGCCGGGACAGGGGGGGTCAGCCCCAGCATTTT.

For the CDR3, the DNA is TGTGCCAGCAGTGTTGAGGGGGACAGCTCTGGAAACACCATATATTTT. Its translation: CASSVEGDSSGNTIYF. The rearrangement links TRBV28 to TRBJ1-3; 7 nucleotides line up with TRBD1. Germline-derived CDR1 and CDR2 are MDHEN and SYDVKM. The CDR3 covers 16 residues. With 5 bases clipped from V and 0 bases from J, the junction kept 7 bases outside the gene matches.

The chain has TRBV10-3 and TRBJ2-2; 9 bases are shared with TRBD1. The CDR3 spans 14 residues. The V gene end was trimmed by 2 bases and the J gene end by 7 bases; junction bases not matched to a gene: 2. CDR1 and CDR2 (germline): ENHRY, SYGVKD. The CDR3 DNA follows: TGTGCCATCAGTGAGGGACAGGGGTACGGGGAGCTGTTTTTT. As protein: CAISEGQGYGELFF.

This clone was observed once. The V and J genes are TRBV25-1 and TRBJ1-3, with D unresolved. V was clipped by 7 bases and J by 2 bases, with 12 bases between them. The CDR3 contains 14 residues. Looked up from germline, CDR1 is MGHDK and CDR2 is SYGVNS. The CDR3 sequence: CASTPRGPGNTIYF. The CDR3 bases are TGTGCCAGCACCCCGCGAGGCCCTGGAAACACCATATATTTT.

V gene TRBV2 combines with J gene TRBJ1-1; D uncertain. Germline V gene sequence: CDR1 SNHLY, CDR2 FYNNEI. The CDR3 has 15 residues. V lost 2 bases to trimming and J lost 0 bases, with 10 bases between them. The CDR3 is CASSEIAGLNTEAFF. The DNA of the CDR3 is TGTGCCAGCAGTGAAATCGCGGGTTTGAACACTGAAGCTTTCTTT.

CDR3 sequence: CASSFLATGDTGELFF. The CDR3 DNA is TGTGCCAGCAGTTTTCTAGCGACCGGGGACACCGGGGAGCTGTTTTTT. The gene calls are TRBV7-9 and TRBJ2-2; possible D gene TRBD2, 6 bases. This CDR3 has 16 amino acids. With 6 bases removed from V and 3 bases from J, the gap between germline ends came to 17 bases. Germline lookup yields CDR1 SEHNR and CDR2 FQNEAQ (reference sequence).